This T cell receptor beta chain was identified during a study of blood T cell repertoires in COVID-19. Study-wide background: Sources were T cells, B-cell-depleted T cells, or PBMCs; the material itself was cDNA or gDNA.

V was cut by 4 bases and J by 1 base, with 7 bases left in between. Germline lookup yields CDR1 WSHSY and CDR2 SAAADI. The length of the CDR3 is 13 residues. Ages ranged from about 18 to 89 years, with residence in around 24 US areas. Each participant's cohort was designated according to participant-reported clinical history. What the recovered Cohort 3 donors had was two negative PCRs, clearance, or symptom resolution. Profiling relied on immunoSEQ multiplex PCR, and the TCRdb table lists in-frame clones only, not all of them. The sample gives under 70,000 clones, 88% of which show up once; roughly a tenth is in the top ten.

The chain carries TRBV10-2 and TRBJ1-1; no clear D. The sequenced sample consisted of PBMCs or T cells enriched from blood (not recorded which). This TCR came from a woman aged 40 to 50 who had recovered from COVID-19. The CDR3 protein is CASSVTGNTEAFF. The DNA of the CDR3 is TGCGCCAGCAGTGTGACGGGGAACACTGAAGCTTTCTTT.